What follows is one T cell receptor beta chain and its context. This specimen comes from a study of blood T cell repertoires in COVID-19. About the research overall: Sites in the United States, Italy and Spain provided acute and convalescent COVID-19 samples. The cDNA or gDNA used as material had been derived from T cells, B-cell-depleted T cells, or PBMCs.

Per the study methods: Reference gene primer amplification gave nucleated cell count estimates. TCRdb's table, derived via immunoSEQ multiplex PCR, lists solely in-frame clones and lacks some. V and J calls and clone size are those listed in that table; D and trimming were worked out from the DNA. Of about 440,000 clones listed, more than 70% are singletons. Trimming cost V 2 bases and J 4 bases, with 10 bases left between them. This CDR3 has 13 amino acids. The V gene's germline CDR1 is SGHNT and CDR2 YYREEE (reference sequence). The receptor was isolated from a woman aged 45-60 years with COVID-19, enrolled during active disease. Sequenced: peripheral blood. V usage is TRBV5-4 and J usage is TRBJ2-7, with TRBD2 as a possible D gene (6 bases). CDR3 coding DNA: TGTGCCAGCAGCTTCGCGGGGAGATACGAGCAGTACTTC. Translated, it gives CASSFAGRYEQYF. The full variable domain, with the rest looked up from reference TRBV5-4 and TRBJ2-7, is ETGVTQSPTHLIKTRGQQVTLRCSSQSGHNTVSWYQQALGQGPQFIFQYYREEENGRGNFPPRFSGLQFPNYSSELNVNALELDDSALYLCASSFAGRYEQYFGPGTRLTVT.